The sequence of this TCR beta chain was determined in a study of CD8+ T cells in alopecia areata. The treatment was: oral pan-JAK inhibitor, 5-10 mg twice daily. CDR1 and CDR2 from the germline V gene are SQVTM and ANQGSEA. The CDR3 has 15 amino acids. Trimming cost V 5 bases and J 1 base; bases outside gene matches: 8. After isolation, RNA underwent reverse transcription to generate cDNA as the sequencing template. Sequencing was performed with immunoSEQ multiplex PCR; in TCRdb, only in-frame clones are kept and a portion is missing. The sample consists of over 100,000 clones, 50% to 55% of them appearing once.

The J gene is TRBJ2-7, the V gene TRBV29-1, with 10 bases aligning to TRBD1. This receptor was taken from a human donor with alopecia areata. The sequencing used CD4+ T cells sorted from blood, collected at week 4, from a patient treated with tofacitinib. CDR3 sequence: CSVPMRDRGSYEQYF. Written as DNA, the CDR3 is TGCAGCGTTCCTATGCGGGACAGGGGTTCCTACGAGCAGTACTTC.